Below, 8 T cell receptor beta chains from the same sample are listed, as sequenced in a study of shared clonotypes between healthy human individuals. Only in-frame clones appear in the TCRdb table, and some are missing; sequencing was by immunoSEQ multiplex PCR. The sample records millions of clones, approximately 95% being singletons. Terminally differentiated effector memory CD45RA+ cells were excluded by CCR7 positive selection of CD45RO-negative cells. The sequencing sample was made of naive CD8+ T cells sorted from blood. All receptors come from a man aged 18-30 years in good health.

The gene calls are TRBV27 and TRBJ2-7; D is uncertain. CDR1 is MNHEY and CDR2 is SMNVEV in the germline V gene (reference sequence). Trimming shortened V by 3 bases and J by 3 bases, and 12 bases separated the two germline ends. This CDR3 spans 14 amino acids. CDR3 amino acids: CASSFYGPDYEQYF. The DNA for the CDR3 is TGTGCCAGCAGTTTCTACGGCCCAGACTACGAGCAGTACTTC.

Turning to this clone: Distinct nucleotide sequences in the sample also encode this CDR3. The J gene is TRBJ1-2, the V gene TRBV4-1; 7 positions match TRBD1. The trim removed 1 base at V and 3 bases at J, leaving 2 bases unmatched. The germline V gene encodes CDR1 MGHRA and CDR2 YSYEKL. The CDR3 spans 14 residues. Here the CDR3 DNA reads TGCGCCAGCAGCCAAGTCGACAGGGACTATGGCTACACCTTC. Translating it yields CASSQVDRDYGYTF.

This chain links TRBV9 with TRBJ2-3, with TRBD1 as a possible D gene (6 bases). This CDR3 contains 14 residues. Trimming removed 3 bases from V and 2 bases from J, with 10 bases in between. Germline V gives CDR1 SGDLS, CDR2 YYNGEE. The CDR3 coding sequence is TGTGCCAGCAGCGAACAGGGAGTCACAGATACGCAGTATTTT. Amino acid sequence: CASSEQGVTDTQYF.

The chain links TRBV11-2 to TRBJ2-7; D is unclear. Germline assignment: CDR1 SGHAT and CDR2 FQNNGV. Between the trimmed V and J ends, which lost 6 bases and 3 bases, there was a span of 12 bases. CDR3 size: 13 residues. CDR3 nucleotides: TGTGCCAGCAGTTCGAGTCTGGGCTACGAGCAGTACTTC. It translates to CASSSSLGYEQYF.

The CDR3 DNA follows: TGCGCCAGCAGCTTCAGGGGGCAGCGGACCACAGATACGCAGTATTTT. Residues: CASSFRGQRTTDTQYF. The chain is built from TRBV5-1 and TRBJ2-3, with 8 bases fitting TRBD1. The CDR3 loop spans 16 amino acids. J gave up 2 bases and V 2 bases, and 7 bases lay outside the gene matches. Germline V CDR1 and CDR2: SGHRS, YFSETQ.

The rearrangement uses TRBV5-6 and TRBJ1-1, with 9 bases identical to TRBD1. CDR3 length: 14 residues. From germline, CDR1 is SGHDT and CDR2 YYEEEE. The V and J ends lost 3 bases and 4 bases, in that order; junction bases with no gene match: 4. CDR3 nucleotide sequence: TGTGCCAGCAGCTATGGGACAGGGCTCACTGAAGCTTTCTTT. Translation gives CASSYGTGLTEAFF.

The chain has TRBV7-2 and TRBJ2-7; D possibly corresponds to TRBD2 (6 bases). CDR1 is SGHTA, CDR2 FQGNSA, per germline. CDR3 length: 15 residues. Trimming took 0 bases from V and 4 from J, leaving 13 bases between them. CDR3 amino acids: CASSLAPGGEYEQYF. The CDR3 nucleotides read TGTGCCAGCAGCTTAGCGCCCGGAGGGGAGTACGAGCAGTACTTC.

About this clone: Different DNA sequences within this sample yield the same CDR3. The rearrangement links TRBV7-9 to TRBJ2-7; weak D call: TRBD1 (6 bases). Trimming stripped 5 bases from V and 4 bases from J, with 9 bases between. Germline V gene sequence: CDR1 SEHNR, CDR2 FQNEAQ (reference sequence). The CDR3 extends over 12 amino acids. CDR3 nucleotide sequence: TGTGCCAGCAGCGGAGACAGGTACGAGCAGTACTTC. Encoded protein: CASSGDRYEQYF.